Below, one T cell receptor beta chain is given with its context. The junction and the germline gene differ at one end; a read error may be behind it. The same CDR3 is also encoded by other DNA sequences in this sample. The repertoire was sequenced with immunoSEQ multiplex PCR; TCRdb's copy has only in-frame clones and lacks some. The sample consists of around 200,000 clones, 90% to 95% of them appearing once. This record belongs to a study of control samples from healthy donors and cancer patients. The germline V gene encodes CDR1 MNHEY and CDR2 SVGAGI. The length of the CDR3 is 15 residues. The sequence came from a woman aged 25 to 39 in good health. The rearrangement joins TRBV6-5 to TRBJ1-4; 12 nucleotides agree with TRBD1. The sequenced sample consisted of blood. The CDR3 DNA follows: TGTGCCAGCAGGGGACAGGGGGCGTCTAATGAAAAATTGTTTTTT. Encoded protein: CASRGQGASNEKLFF.